This TCR beta chain was sequenced during a study of naive and memory T cell subsets. Findings of the study overall: This RNA-based method may be sensitive to activation-related transcript changes. TCRs were reportedly recovered from both biopsy types, mostly tuberculin test sites.

Amplification of ligated cDNA took four PCR rounds with SP2 and nested alpha and beta constant primers. TCRdb reprocessed the UMI-ligation and nested PCR reads via MiXCR and lists one record per CDR3 protein. Among tens of thousands of distinct CDR3 sequences listed, approximately 6% were seen once. Treatment given: skin biopsy from PPD injection site in Mantoux-positive individual. An oligonucleotide containing a UMI was ligated to the 3' end of TCR cDNA. Skin biopsies came from PPD injection sites in Mantoux-positive individuals. Input was about 1 to 1,100 ng of DNase-treated total RNA without cell sorting. A word on this clonotype: Antigen specificity is unknown.

The source is an adult in good health. The specimen was skin, collected from a tuberculin skin test site.

CDR3 nucleotides: TGCGCCAGCAGCTTCCAGGCTAAAGACACTGAAGCTTTCTTT. This gives the protein CASSFQAKDTEAFF. The genes are TRBV5-1 and TRBJ1-1; D is unresolved. V dropped 2 bases and J dropped 3 bases, with 11 bases sitting between them. CDR1 is SGHRS, CDR2 YFSETQ, per germline. The CDR3 covers 14 residues.